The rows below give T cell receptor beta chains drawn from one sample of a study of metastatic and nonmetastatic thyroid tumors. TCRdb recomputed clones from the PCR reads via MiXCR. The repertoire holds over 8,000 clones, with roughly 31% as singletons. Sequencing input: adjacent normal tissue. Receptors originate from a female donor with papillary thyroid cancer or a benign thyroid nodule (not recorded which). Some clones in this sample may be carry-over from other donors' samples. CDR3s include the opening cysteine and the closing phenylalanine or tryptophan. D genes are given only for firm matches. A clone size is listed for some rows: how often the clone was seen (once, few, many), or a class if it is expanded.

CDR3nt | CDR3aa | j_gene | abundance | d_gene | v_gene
TGCGCCAGCAGCCGGACCCAAAATGGGGATACGCAGTATTTT | CASSRTQNGDTQYF | TRBJ2-3 | - | - | TRBV5-1
TGTGCCAGCAGTCCTCGGACCCGTTCACCCCTCCACTTT | CASSPRTRSPLHF | TRBJ1-6 | few | - | TRBV6-1
TGTGCCAGCAGTGACGGCCCTCAGGCTCTAGATACGCAGTATTTT | CASSDGPQALDTQYF | TRBJ2-3 | few | - | TRBV6-1
TGTGCCAGCAGCACCTTCAGGGGATACGAGCAGTACTTC | CASSTFRGYEQYF | TRBJ2-7 | few | - | TRBV27
TGTGCCAGCAGCGTAGGTGGTAGCGGCCTTAATGAGCAGTTCTTC | CASSVGGSGLNEQFF | TRBJ2-1 | once | - | TRBV9
TGCGCCAGCAGCTTCGGACCGGTTGGCGAGCAGTACTTC | CASSFGPVGEQYF | TRBJ2-7 | once | - | TRBV5-1
TGTGCCAGCAGCCGCAACAGGGGGCGAAGCTGGGGGGCGCAGTATTTT | CASSRNRGRSWGAQYF | TRBJ2-3 | many | TRBD1 | TRBV3-1
TGTGCCTGGAGTGACGATATCAGGGAGGTGAACACTGAAGCTTTCTTT | CAWSDDIREVNTEAFF | TRBJ1-1 | few | - | TRBV30
TGTGCCAGAAGCTTAGTGTACGAGCAGTACTTC | CARSLVYEQYF | TRBJ2-7 | few | - | TRBV7-2
TGTGCCAGCAGTGTCTCCCTCGGCCTTGAGCTGTTTTTT | CASSVSLGLELFF | TRBJ2-2 | - | - | TRBV2
TGTGCCAGCAGTCGGACTAGCGCCTCCTACAATGAGCAGTTCTTC | CASSRTSASYNEQFF | TRBJ2-1 | medium-sized | TRBD2 | TRBV7-9
TGTGCCAGTAAGTCGGGATTCGGGCTACGCTTCTCCTACGAGCAGTACTTC | CASKSGFGLRFSYEQYF | TRBJ2-7 | few | - | TRBV6-1
TGTGCCTGGAGTGCTCCACTAGCGGGGGGGCCTCGGGAGACCCAGTACTTC | CAWSAPLAGGPRETQYF | TRBJ2-5 | - | TRBD2 | TRBV30
TGTGCCAGCAGCCAAGGGAGGGTTTACGAGCAGTACTTC | CASSQGRVYEQYF | TRBJ2-7 | - | - | TRBV4-2
TGCAGTGCTAGTCCCAGCGGGAGGGAGGTCAATGAGCAGTTCTTC | CSASPSGREVNEQFF | TRBJ2-1 | - | TRBD2 | TRBV20-1
TGTGCCAGTAGTATGCCTTACAATGAGCAGTTCTTC | CASSMPYNEQFF | TRBJ2-1 | - | - | TRBV19
TGCGCCAGCAGCGGTGGTGGGCCCGGGCAGTATTTT | CASSGGGPGQYF | TRBJ2-3 | few | - | TRBV5-1
TGTGCCAGCAGTCCAGGACAGGGGGGTTCACCCCTCCACTTT | CASSPGQGGSPLHF | TRBJ1-6 | few | TRBD1 | TRBV27
TGTGCCAGCTCACCATCCCAAGGGGATGAGCAGTTCTTC | CASSPSQGDEQFF | TRBJ2-1 | many | - | TRBV18
TGCGCCAGCAGCCAAGATAGGACTAGCGGATCCTACGAGCAGTACTTC | CASSQDRTSGSYEQYF | TRBJ2-7 | once | TRBD2 | TRBV4-1
TGCAGTGCACGTAACACCGGGGAGCTGTTTTTT | CSARNTGELFF | TRBJ2-2 | few | - | TRBV20-1
TGTGCCAGTAGTACTCGGACAGGGGGGAGCTCTGGGGCCAACGTCCTGATTTTC | CASSTRTGGSSGANVLIF | TRBJ2-6 | - | TRBD1 | TRBV19
TGTTCCACCAAGCTGGAGATGACTAGTAATGAGCAGTTCTTC | CSTKLEMTSNEQFF | TRBJ2-1 | - | - | TRBV2
TGTGCCAGCATTTCCCTAGCGGGAGCCTACAATGAGCAGTTCTTC | CASISLAGAYNEQFF | TRBJ2-1 | few | TRBD2 | TRBV6-2/TRBV6-3
TGTGCCAGCAGTCTGATTATCGGGAGGGACAATTATCAGTTCTTC | CASSLIIGRDNYQFF | TRBJ2-1 | few | TRBD2 | TRBV12-3/TRBV12-4
TGTGCCAGCAGTTCAAGACTAGTGAAGAGCAATGAGCAGTTCTTC | CASSSRLVKSNEQFF | TRBJ2-1 | few | - | TRBV27
TGCGCCAGCCTTGGACTAGCGGGGGGGCCATACAATGAGCAGTTCTTC | CASLGLAGGPYNEQFF | TRBJ2-1 | many | TRBD2 | TRBV4-1
TGTGCCAGCAGCTTAGCCCTCGTTTCTTATTCGACAGGAAACATTCAGTACTTC | CASSLALVSYSTGNIQYF | TRBJ2-4 | - | - | TRBV7-2
TGTGCCATCAGTGAGTCGGTGGGGACTTCGAACACCGGGGAGCTGTTTTTT | CAISESVGTSNTGELFF | TRBJ2-2 | few | - | TRBV10-3
TGCGCCAGCAGCCCGGTTCAGGTAAGAGACTACCATCAGTACTTC | CASSPVQVRDYHQYF | TRBJ2-7 | once | - | TRBV5-1
TGTGCCAGCAGCCGATTTCTCAGGGGTGAGGACACTGAAGCTTTCTTT | CASSRFLRGEDTEAFF | TRBJ1-1 | - | - | TRBV7-8
TGCAGTGCTAGAGATTCGACAGGGTTGGGAGAGACCCAGTACTTC | CSARDSTGLGETQYF | TRBJ2-5 | few | TRBD1 | TRBV20-1
TGTGCCAGCAGCTTAACCGGGGTTGGCGAGCAGTACTTC | CASSLTGVGEQYF | TRBJ2-7 | - | - | TRBV12-3/TRBV12-4
TGTGCCAGTAGTATAGTGCACGGGGACGAGCAGTACTTC | CASSIVHGDEQYF | TRBJ2-7 | - | - | TRBV19
TGCAGTGCTAGTAACAGGGCAGGCGAGCAGTACTTC | CSASNRAGEQYF | TRBJ2-7 | - | - | TRBV20-1
TGCAGTGCTAGAAGGGGACTAGGGAGCAATGAGCAGTTCTTC | CSARRGLGSNEQFF | TRBJ2-1 | - | TRBD2 | TRBV20-1
TGTGCCAGCAGTCGTTTGTCCGGGACTGTGAACACTGAAGCTTTCTTT | CASSRLSGTVNTEAFF | TRBJ1-1 | few | - | TRBV27
TGTGCCAGCAGTTTAGCGCGGGAGGGCCCTCGGAATGAGCAGTTCTTC | CASSLAREGPRNEQFF | TRBJ2-1 | - | TRBD2 | TRBV12-3/TRBV12-4
TGTGCCAGCAGCCCCCAACTACCCCTTCTCTACAATGAGCAGTTCTTC | CASSPQLPLLYNEQFF | TRBJ2-1 | - | - | TRBV11-2
TGCGCCAGCAGCTTGGGGCTAGCGGGAATCGACGAGCAGTACTTC | CASSLGLAGIDEQYF | TRBJ2-7 | - | TRBD2 | TRBV5-1
TGTGCCAGCAGCGTAGAGGTGGGACAGGGTTATAATGGCTACACCTTC | CASSVEVGQGYNGYTF | TRBJ1-2 | - | TRBD1 | TRBV9
TGTGCCAGCAGCTCCACGTCCGGGACAGGGGTCGAGCAGTACTTC | CASSSTSGTGVEQYF | TRBJ2-7 | - | TRBD1 | TRBV5-5
TGCAGTGCTCAAAACGACAGGGACTATGGCTACACCTTC | CSAQNDRDYGYTF | TRBJ1-2 | medium-sized | TRBD1 | TRBV20-1
TGTGCCAGCACCAGTTGGGAAGACGAGCAGTACTTC | CASTSWEDEQYF | TRBJ2-7 | many | - | TRBV7-9
TGTGCCAGCAGCTTAGAGGGCCAATTGGGCGGGGAGACCCAGTACTTC | CASSLEGQLGGETQYF | TRBJ2-5 | - | - | TRBV11-2
TGTGCCAGCAGCTTAGGGGACAGGACAGGCACAGATACGCAGTATTTT | CASSLGDRTGTDTQYF | TRBJ2-3 | medium-sized | TRBD1 | TRBV7-9
TGCAGTGCTAGAGATCCGATTGGCCGGGCCGCGGGAGAAGAGCAGTTCTTC | CSARDPIGRAAGEEQFF | TRBJ2-1 | once | TRBD2 | TRBV20-1
TGTGCCAGCAGTGGCCTACTAGGTGGCGAGCAGTACTTC | CASSGLLGGEQYF | TRBJ2-7 | large | - | TRBV2
TGTGCCAGCAGTTTCGGGGGGCGGACTAATTCACCCCTCCACTTT | CASSFGGRTNSPLHF | TRBJ1-6 | - | - | TRBV25-1
TGTGCCAGCAGCGCCTACGTAGGAGGACAGACGTACTTC | CASSAYVGGQTYF | TRBJ2-7 | - | - | TRBV11-2
TGTGCCAGCAGCTCCGAGGGAGGATTGGGGCAGTACTTC | CASSSEGGLGQYF | TRBJ2-7 | - | - | TRBV12-3/TRBV12-4
TGTGCCAGCAGTGAAGCTGGGACAGGTGGCCGATCTAACTATGGCTACACCTTC | CASSEAGTGGRSNYGYTF | TRBJ1-2 | once | TRBD1 | TRBV2
TGTGCCAGCAGTCACGGACTAGCGGGTGTCGGCACAGATACGCAGTATTTT | CASSHGLAGVGTDTQYF | TRBJ2-3 | few | TRBD2 | TRBV28
TGTGCCAGCAGTGACTGTGTGGCCAGGGGGGATTGGGGGGAGCTGTTTTTT | CASSDCVARGDWGELFF | TRBJ2-2 | - | - | TRBV6-2/TRBV6-3
TGTGCCAGCAGTTTGGGTGCCACGGGCTTACCCTATGGCTACACCTTC | CASSLGATGLPYGYTF | TRBJ1-2 | large | - | TRBV27
TGTGCTAGTGGTTTGGGGGGGGGAGGGGTGGGAACTGAAGCTTTCTTT | CASGLGGGGVGTEAFF | TRBJ1-1 | medium-sized | - | TRBV12-5
TGCGCCAGCAGCCAAGAAAGGCGGACCTTCTACGAGCAGTACTTC | CASSQERRTFYEQYF | TRBJ2-7 | many | - | TRBV4-1
TGCAGTGCTAGAGATACAGGGACCTACTCCTACGAGCAGTACTTC | CSARDTGTYSYEQYF | TRBJ2-7 | - | - | TRBV20-1
TGCAGTGCTAGAGTCGCAAGTGAAAAACTGTTTTTT | CSARVASEKLFF | TRBJ1-4 | - | - | TRBV20-1